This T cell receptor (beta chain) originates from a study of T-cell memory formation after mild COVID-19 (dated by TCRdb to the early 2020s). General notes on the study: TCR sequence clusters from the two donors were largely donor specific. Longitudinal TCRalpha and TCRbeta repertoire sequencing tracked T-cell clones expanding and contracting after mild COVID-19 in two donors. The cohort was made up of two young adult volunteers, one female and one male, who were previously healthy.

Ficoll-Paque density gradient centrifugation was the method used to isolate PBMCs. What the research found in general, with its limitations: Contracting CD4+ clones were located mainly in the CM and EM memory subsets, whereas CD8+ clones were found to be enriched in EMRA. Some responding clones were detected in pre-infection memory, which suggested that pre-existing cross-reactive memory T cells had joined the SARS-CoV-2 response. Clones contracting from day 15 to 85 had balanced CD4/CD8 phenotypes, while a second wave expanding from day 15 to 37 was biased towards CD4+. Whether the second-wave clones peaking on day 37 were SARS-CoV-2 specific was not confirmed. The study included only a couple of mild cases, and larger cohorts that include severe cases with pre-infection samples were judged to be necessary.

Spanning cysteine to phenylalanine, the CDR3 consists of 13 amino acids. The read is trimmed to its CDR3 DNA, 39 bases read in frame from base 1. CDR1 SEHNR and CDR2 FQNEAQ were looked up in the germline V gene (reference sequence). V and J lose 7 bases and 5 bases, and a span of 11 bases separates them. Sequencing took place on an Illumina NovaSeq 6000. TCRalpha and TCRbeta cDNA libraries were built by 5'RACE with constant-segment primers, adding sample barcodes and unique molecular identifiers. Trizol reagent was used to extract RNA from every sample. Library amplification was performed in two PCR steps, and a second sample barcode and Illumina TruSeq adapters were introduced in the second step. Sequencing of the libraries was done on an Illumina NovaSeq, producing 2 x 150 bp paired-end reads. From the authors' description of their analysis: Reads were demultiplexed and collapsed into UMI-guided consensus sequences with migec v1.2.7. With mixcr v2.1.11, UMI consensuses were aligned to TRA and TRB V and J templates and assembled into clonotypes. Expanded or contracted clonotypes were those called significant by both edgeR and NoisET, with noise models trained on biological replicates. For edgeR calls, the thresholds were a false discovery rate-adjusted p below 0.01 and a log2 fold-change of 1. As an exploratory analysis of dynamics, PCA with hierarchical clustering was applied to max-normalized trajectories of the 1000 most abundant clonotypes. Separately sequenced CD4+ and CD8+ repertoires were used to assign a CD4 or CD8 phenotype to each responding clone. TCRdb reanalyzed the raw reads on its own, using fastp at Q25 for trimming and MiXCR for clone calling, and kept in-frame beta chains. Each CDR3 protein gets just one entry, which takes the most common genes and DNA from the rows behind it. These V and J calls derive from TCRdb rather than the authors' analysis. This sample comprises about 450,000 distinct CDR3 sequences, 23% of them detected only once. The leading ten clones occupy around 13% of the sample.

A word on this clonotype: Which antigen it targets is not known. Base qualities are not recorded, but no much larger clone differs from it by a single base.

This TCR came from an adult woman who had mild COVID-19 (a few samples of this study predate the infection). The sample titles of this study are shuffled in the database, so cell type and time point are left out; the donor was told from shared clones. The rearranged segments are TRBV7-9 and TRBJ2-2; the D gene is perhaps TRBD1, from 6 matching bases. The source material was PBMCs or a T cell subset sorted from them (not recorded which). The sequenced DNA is TGTGCCAGCACGCGAGGGGGAACCGGGGAGCTGTTTTTT. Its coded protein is CASTRGGTGELFF.